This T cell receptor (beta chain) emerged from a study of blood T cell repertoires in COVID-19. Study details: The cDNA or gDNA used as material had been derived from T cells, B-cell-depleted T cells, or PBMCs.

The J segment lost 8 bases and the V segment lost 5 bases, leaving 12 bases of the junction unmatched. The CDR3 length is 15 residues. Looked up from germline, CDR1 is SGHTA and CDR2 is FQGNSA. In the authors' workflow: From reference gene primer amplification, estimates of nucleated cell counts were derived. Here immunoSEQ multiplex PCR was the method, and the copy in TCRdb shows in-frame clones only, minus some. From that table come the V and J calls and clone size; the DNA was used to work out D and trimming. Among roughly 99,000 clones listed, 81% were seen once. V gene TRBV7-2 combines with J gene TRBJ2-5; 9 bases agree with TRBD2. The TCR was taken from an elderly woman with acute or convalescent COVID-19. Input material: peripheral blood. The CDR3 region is CASSPVFAGGTTQYF. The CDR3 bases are TGTGCCAGCAGCCCTGTGTTTGCGGGGGGGACCACCCAGTACTTC.